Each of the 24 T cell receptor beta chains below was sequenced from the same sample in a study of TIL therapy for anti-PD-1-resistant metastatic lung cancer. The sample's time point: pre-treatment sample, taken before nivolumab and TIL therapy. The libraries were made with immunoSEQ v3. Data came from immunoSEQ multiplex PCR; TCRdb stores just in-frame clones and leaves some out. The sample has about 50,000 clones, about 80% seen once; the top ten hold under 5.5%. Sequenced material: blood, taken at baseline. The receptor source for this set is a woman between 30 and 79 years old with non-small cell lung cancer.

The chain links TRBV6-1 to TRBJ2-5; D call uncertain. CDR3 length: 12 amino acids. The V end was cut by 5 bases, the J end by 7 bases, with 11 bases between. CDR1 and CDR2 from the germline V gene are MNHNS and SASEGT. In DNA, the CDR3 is TGTGCCAGCAGTCTCTTCCCTGGGACCCAGTACTTC. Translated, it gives CASSLFPGTQYF.

The CDR3 DNA reads as TGTGCCAGTAGCCGCTGGAGGGAGGAGGACGAGCAGTACTTC. This sequence encodes CASSRWREEDEQYF. J is TRBJ2-7 and V is TRBV19; D might be TRBD2 (6 bases). Trimming shortened V by 6 bases and J by 5 bases, and 17 bases separated the two germline ends. The CDR3 runs to 14 residues. Per the germline V gene, CDR1 is LNHDA and CDR2 is SQIVND (reference sequence).

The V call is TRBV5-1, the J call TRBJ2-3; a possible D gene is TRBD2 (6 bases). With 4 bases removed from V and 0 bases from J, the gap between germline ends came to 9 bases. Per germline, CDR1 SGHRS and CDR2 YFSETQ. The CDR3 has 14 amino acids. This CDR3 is CASSLGTSTDTQYF. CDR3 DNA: TGCGCCAGCAGCCTAGGGACTAGCACAGATACGCAGTATTTT. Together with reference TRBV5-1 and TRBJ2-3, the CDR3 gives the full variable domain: KAGVTQTPRYLIKTRGQQVTLSCSPISGHRSVSWYQQTPGQGLQFLFEYFSETQRNKGNFPGRFSGRQFSNSRSEMNVSTLELGDSALYLCASSLGTSTDTQYFGPGTRLTVL.

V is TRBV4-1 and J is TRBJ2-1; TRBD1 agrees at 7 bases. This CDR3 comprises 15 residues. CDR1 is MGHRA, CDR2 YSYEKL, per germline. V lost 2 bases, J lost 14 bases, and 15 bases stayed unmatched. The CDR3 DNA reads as TGCGCCAGCAGCCAACAGGGCCTTAGACAGGGAAAAAAGTTCTTC. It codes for CASSQQGLRQGKKFF.

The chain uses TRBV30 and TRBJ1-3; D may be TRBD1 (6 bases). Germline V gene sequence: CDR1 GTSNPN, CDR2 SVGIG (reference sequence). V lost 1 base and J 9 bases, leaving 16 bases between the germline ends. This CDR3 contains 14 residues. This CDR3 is CAWSGRGLDGTIYF. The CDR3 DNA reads TGTGCCTGGAGTGGCAGGGGTTTAGATGGCACCATATATTTT.

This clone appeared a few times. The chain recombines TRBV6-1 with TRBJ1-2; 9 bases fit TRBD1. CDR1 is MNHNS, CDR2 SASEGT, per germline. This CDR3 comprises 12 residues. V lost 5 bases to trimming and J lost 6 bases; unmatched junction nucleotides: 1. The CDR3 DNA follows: TGTGCCAGCAGTAGGACAGGGGATGGCTACACCTTC. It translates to CASSRTGDGYTF.

CDR3 residues: CASSPPSGTYEQYF. The CDR3 DNA sequence: TGTGCCAGCTCACCCCCTAGCGGGACGTACGAGCAGTACTTC. The chain combines TRBV18 with TRBJ2-7; 9 bases align to TRBD2. J gave up 4 bases and V 3 bases, and 4 bases lay outside the gene matches. The CDR3 has 14 amino acids. CDR1 KGHSH and CDR2 LQKENI come from the germline V gene. The full variable domain, with the rest looked up from reference TRBV18 and TRBJ2-7, is NAGVMQNPRHLVRRRGQEARLRCSPMKGHSHVYWYRQLPEEGLKFMVYLQKENIIDESGMPKERFSAEFPKEGPSILRIQQVVRGDSAAYFCASSPPSGTYEQYFGPGTRLTVT.

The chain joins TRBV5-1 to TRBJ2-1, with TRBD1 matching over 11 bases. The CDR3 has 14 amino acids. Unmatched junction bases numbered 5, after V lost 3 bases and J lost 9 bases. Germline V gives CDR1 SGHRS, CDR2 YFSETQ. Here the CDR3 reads CASSSWDRGTEQFF. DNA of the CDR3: TGCGCCAGCAGCTCGTGGGACAGGGGGACTGAGCAGTTCTTC.

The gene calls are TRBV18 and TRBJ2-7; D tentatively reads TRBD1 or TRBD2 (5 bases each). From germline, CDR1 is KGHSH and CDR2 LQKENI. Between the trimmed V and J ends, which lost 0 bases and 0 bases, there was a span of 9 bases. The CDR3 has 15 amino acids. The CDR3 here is CASSPPGRNSYEQYF. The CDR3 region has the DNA TGTGCCAGCTCACCACCGGGACGGAACTCCTACGAGCAGTACTTC.

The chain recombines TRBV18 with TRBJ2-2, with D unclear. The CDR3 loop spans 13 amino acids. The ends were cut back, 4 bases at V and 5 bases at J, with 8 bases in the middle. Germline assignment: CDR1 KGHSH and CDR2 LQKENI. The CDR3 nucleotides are TGTGCCAGCTCACAACTTAGAACCGGGGAGCTGTTTTTT. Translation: CASSQLRTGELFF.

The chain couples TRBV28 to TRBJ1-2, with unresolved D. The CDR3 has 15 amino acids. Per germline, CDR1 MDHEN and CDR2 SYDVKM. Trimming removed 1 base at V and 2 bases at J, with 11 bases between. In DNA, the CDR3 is TGTGCCAGCAGTTTATCGTTAGGGCAGAACTATGGCTACACCTTC. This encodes CASSLSLGQNYGYTF.

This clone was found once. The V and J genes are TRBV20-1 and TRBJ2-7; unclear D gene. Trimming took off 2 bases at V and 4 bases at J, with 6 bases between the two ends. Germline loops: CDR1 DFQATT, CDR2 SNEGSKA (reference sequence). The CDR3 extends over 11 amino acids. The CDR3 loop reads CSARRLYEQYF. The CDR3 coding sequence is TGCAGTGCTAGACGGTTGTACGAGCAGTACTTC.

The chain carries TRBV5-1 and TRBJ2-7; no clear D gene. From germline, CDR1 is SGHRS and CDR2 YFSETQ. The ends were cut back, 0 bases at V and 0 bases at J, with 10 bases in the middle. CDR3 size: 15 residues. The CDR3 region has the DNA TGCGCCAGCAGCTTGGGCTCCGGCAGCTCCTACGAGCAGTACTTC. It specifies CASSLGSGSSYEQYF.

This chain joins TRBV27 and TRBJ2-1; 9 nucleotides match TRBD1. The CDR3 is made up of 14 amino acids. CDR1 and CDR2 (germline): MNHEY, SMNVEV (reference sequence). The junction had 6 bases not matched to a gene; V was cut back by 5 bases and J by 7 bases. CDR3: CASSTGTGLNEQFF. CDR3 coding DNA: TGTGCCAGCAGTACCGGGACAGGGCTAAATGAGCAGTTCTTC.

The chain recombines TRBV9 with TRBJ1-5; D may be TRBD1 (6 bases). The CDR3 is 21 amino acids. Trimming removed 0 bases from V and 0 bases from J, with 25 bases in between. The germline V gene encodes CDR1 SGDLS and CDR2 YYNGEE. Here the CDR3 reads CASSVGGGSSPELYSNQPQHF. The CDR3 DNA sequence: TGTGCCAGCAGCGTAGGGGGGGGCTCATCGCCCGAGCTATATAGCAATCAGCCCCAGCATTTT. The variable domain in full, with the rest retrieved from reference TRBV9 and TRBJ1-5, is DSGVTQTPKHLITATGQRVTLRCSPRSGDLSVYWYQQSLDQGLQFLIQYYNGEERAKGNILERFSAQQFPDLHSELNLSSLELGDSALYFCASSVGGGSSPELYSNQPQHFGDGTRLSIL.

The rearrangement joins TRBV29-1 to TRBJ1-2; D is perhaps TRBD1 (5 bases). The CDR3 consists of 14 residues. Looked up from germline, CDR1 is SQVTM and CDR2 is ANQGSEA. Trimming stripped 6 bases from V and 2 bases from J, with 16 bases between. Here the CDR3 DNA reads TGCAGCGTACCTAGAGGGGTCTCAAACTATGGCTACACCTTC. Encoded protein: CSVPRGVSNYGYTF. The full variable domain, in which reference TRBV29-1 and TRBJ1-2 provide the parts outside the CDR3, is SAVISQKPSRDICQRGTSLTIQCQVDSQVTMMFWYRQQPGQSLTLIATANQGSEATYESGFVIDKFPISRPNLTFSTLTVSNMSPEDSSIYLCSVPRGVSNYGYTFGSGTRLTVV.

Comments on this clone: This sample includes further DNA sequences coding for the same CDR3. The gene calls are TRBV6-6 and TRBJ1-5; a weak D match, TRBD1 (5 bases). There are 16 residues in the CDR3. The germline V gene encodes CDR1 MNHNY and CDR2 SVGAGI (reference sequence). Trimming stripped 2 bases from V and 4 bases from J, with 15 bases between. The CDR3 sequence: CASSYTGEGPNQPQHF. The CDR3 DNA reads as TGTGCCAGCAGTTACACGGGGGAAGGGCCTAATCAGCCCCAGCATTTT.

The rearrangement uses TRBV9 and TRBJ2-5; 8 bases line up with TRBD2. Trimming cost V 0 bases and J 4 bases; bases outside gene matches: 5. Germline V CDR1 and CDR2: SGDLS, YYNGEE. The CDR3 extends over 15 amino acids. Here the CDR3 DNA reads TGTGCCAGCAGCGTAGGTCGGGGGGGCCCAGAGACCCAGTACTTC. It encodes CASSVGRGGPETQYF.

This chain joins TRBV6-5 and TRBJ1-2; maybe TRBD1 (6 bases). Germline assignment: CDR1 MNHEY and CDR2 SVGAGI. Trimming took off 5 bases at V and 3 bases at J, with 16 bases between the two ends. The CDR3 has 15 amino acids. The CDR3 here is CASSRQGHRDYGYTF. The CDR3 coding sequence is TGTGCCAGCAGTCGGCAGGGACATAGGGACTATGGCTACACCTTC.

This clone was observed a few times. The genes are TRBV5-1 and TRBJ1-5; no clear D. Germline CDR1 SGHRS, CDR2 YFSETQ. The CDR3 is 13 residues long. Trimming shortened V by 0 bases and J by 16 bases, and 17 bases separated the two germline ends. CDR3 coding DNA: TGCGCCAGCAGCTTGGCCTCGGAAGGACCACAACATTTT. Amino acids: CASSLASEGPQHF.

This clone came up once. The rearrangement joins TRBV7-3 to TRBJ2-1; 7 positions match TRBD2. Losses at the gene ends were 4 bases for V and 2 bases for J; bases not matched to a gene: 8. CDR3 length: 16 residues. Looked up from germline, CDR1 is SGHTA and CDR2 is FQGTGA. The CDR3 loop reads CASSSVAGSTYNEQFF. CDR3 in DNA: TGTGCCAGCAGCTCTGTAGCGGGCTCCACCTACAATGAGCAGTTCTTC. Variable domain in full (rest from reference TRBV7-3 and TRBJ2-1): GAGVSQTPSNKVTEKGKYVELRCDPISGHTALYWYRQSLGQGPEFLIYFQGTGAADDSGLPNDRFFAVRPEGSVSTLKIQRTERGDSAVYLCASSSVAGSTYNEQFFGPGTRLTVL.

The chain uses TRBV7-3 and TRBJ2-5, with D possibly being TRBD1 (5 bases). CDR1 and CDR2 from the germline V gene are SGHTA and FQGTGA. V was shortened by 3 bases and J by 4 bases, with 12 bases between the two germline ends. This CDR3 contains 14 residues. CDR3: CASSFGARGETQYF. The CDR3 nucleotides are TGTGCCAGCAGCTTTGGGGCTAGAGGAGAGACCCAGTACTTC.

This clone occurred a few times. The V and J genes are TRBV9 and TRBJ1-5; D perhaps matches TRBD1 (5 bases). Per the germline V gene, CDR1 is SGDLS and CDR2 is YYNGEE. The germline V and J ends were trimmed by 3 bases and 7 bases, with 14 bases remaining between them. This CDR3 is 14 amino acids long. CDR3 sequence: CASSGGIGGQPQHF. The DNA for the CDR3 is TGTGCCAGCAGCGGGGGGATCGGAGGGCAGCCCCAGCATTTT.

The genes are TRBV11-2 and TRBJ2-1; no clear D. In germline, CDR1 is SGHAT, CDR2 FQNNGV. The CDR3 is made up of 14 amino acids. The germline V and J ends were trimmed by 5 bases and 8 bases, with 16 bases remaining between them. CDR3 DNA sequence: TGTGCCAGCAGCCCTGGATGGCAGAGCGATGAGCAGTTCTTC. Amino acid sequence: CASSPGWQSDEQFF. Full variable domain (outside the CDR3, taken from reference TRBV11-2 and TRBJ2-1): EAGVAQSPRYKIIEKRQSVAFWCNPISGHATLYWYQQILGQGPKLLIQFQNNGVVDDSQLPKDRFSAERLKGVDSTLKIQPAKLEDSAVYLCASSPGWQSDEQFFGPGTRLTVL.